This T cell receptor beta chain was retrieved from a study of blood T cells in healthy people across ages. Study conclusions and caveats: Naive T cell percentage by flow cytometry tracked strongly with beta diversity. Diversity estimated from one million T cells was considered an underestimate.

In regard to this clonotype: Its matching antigen is unknown.

Sample-barcoded 5' priming and a J-beta primer mix drove a second PCR of 7 to 11 cycles. TCRdb used MiXCR to reprocess the 5' RACE reads, holding one entry per CDR3 protein. The data hold over 600,000 distinct CDR3 sequences, with approximately 21% observed a single time. The CDR3 runs to 15 residues. With 2 bases removed from V and 5 bases from J, the gap between germline ends came to 15 bases. The V gene's germline CDR1 is MNHEY and CDR2 SVGEGT. The chain links TRBV6-2 or TRBV6-3 to TRBJ2-5, with D perhaps assigned TRBD1 or TRBD2 (5 bases each). Material: blood. The receptor's source is a man aged 70 or older in good health. The CDR3 DNA reads as TGTGCCAGCAGTTACAACGAGGGGCGGAGGGAGACCCAGTACTTC. Protein product: CASSYNEGRRETQYF.